This T cell receptor (beta chain) was identified during a study of cytomegalovirus exposure and HLA in healthy donors. Findings and caveats of the study: The study listed 164 cytomegalovirus-associated TCR beta chains. For most TCR sequences rarity was the rule, although some public TCRs occurred in many donors.

Germline lookup yields CDR1 SQVTM and CDR2 ANQGSEA. This CDR3 is 15 amino acids long. After removal of 7 bases from V and 4 bases from J, the junction contained 15 bases not matched to a gene. Produced via immunoSEQ multiplex PCR; TCRdb's table is partial and in-frame only. The table has some 43,000 clones, around 90% seen once. Worth noting for this clone: The antigen remains unidentified.

The sequenced sample was PBMCs. The TCR originated in a man aged 18 to 30 in good health and CMV-seronegative. V usage is TRBV29-1 and J usage is TRBJ1-1; 7 bases are shared with TRBD1. The CDR3 here is CSANERGQPATEAFF. CDR3 nucleotide sequence: TGCAGCGCTAATGAAAGGGGGCAGCCGGCCACTGAAGCTTTCTTT.